Presented here are 31 T cell receptor beta chains from one specimen sequenced in a study of blood T cell repertoires in COVID-19. Assay used: immunoSEQ multiplex PCR; TCRdb lists only in-frame clones, some missing. The profile covers some 110,000 clones, with 86% appearing a single time and 4.5% taken by the ten largest. Specimen: peripheral blood. The receptors shown here come from a man between 40 and 49 years old with acute or convalescent COVID-19.

V gene TRBV19 combines with J gene TRBJ1-5; no definite D call. Germline-derived CDR1 and CDR2 are LNHDA and SQIVND (reference sequence). This CDR3 has 13 amino acids. V lost 3 bases and J 1 base, leaving 4 bases between the germline ends. CDR3 DNA: TGTGCCAGTAGTATTCAAAGCAATCAGCCCCAGCATTTT. Protein sequence: CASSIQSNQPQHF.

This sequence joins TRBV27 and TRBJ2-7, with D possibly matching TRBD1 (5 bases). V lost 0 bases to trimming and J lost 4 bases, with 7 bases between them. Germline V gene sequence: CDR1 MNHEY, CDR2 SMNVEV (reference sequence). The CDR3 loop spans 13 amino acids. The CDR3 sequence is CASSLSQGYEQYF. Here the CDR3 DNA reads TGTGCCAGCAGTTTATCTCAGGGTTACGAGCAGTACTTC.

V is TRBV6-6 and J is TRBJ1-1; weak D call: TRBD1 (5 bases). V gave up 4 bases and J gave up 5 bases, with 8 bases separating them. The CDR3 runs to 12 residues. Germline V gives CDR1 MNHNY, CDR2 SVGAGI (reference sequence). CDR3 coding DNA: TGTGCCAGCAGTTCATACAGGACTGAAGCTTTCTTT. Protein sequence: CASSSYRTEAFF.

This sequence joins TRBV10-3 and TRBJ1-2, with 8 bases fitting TRBD1. V shed 3 bases, J shed 4 bases, and the junction held 4 bases outside the gene matches. The germline V gene has CDR1 ENHRY and CDR2 SYGVKD. The length of the CDR3 is 14 residues. The CDR3, as DNA: TGTGCCATCAGTGATCCAGGGGGCAGCTATGGCTACACCTTC. Protein product: CAISDPGGSYGYTF.

The chain carries TRBV3-1 (or the pseudogene TRBV3-2) and TRBJ2-7; tentatively, D is TRBD1 (5 bases). V shed 8 bases and J shed 0 bases, with 11 bases lying between them. This CDR3 contains 13 residues. Germline V gene sequence: CDR1 LGHDT, CDR2 YNNKEL (reference sequence). The CDR3 DNA is TGTGCCAGCGGCCGGCAGGGCTCCTACGAGCAGTACTTC. Translation: CASGRQGSYEQYF.

The rearrangement joins TRBV7-2 to TRBJ2-5, with a possible D match to TRBD2 (6 bases). Germline V gene sequence: CDR1 SGHTA, CDR2 FQGNSA. The V end was cut by 2 bases, the J end by 5 bases, with 12 bases between. This CDR3 has 14 residues. The CDR3 bases are TGTGCCAGCAGCTTAAGGCGGGGTGGCGAGACCCAGTACTTC. As protein: CASSLRRGGETQYF.

The V call is TRBV5-1, the J call TRBJ1-5; tentatively, D is TRBD1 (6 bases). V shed 0 bases and J shed 9 bases, with 10 bases lying between them. The CDR3 length is 13 residues. The germline V gene has CDR1 SGHRS and CDR2 YFSETQ. The CDR3 DNA sequence: TGCGCCAGCAGCTTGGACAGGGAGCGGCCCCAGCATTTT. Translating it yields CASSLDRERPQHF.

This clone turned up a few times. V is TRBV7-9 and J is TRBJ1-4; 10 bases fit TRBD1. The CDR3 consists of 16 residues. Trimming removed 3 bases from V and 8 bases from J; junction bases left unmatched: 9. Looked up from germline, CDR1 is SEHNR and CDR2 is FQNEAQ (reference sequence). The chain's CDR3 is CASSFWTGTGDEKLFF. DNA of the CDR3: TGTGCCAGCAGCTTTTGGACCGGGACAGGGGACGAAAAACTGTTTTTT.

V gene TRBV24-1 combines with J gene TRBJ1-6, with D perhaps matching TRBD1 (5 bases). The CDR3 runs 18 residues. The germline V and J ends were trimmed by 4 bases and 1 base, with 16 bases remaining between them. The germline CDR1 and CDR2 sequences are KGHDR and SFDVKD. The CDR3 sequence is CATSDPTQVRSYNSPLHF. The CDR3 bases are TGTGCCACCAGTGACCCCACACAGGTAAGGTCCTATAATTCACCCCTCCACTTT.

J is TRBJ1-1 and V is TRBV5-1; D is ambiguous. Germline CDR1 and CDR2: SGHRS and YFSETQ. This CDR3 contains 12 residues. Deletions cut 0 bases from V and 7 bases from J, with 7 bases between. The CDR3 bases are TGCGCCAGCAGCTTGGCAGGATTTGAAGCTTTCTTT. It specifies CASSLAGFEAFF.

The CDR3 sequence is CASSKYRGQSQNTEAFF. The CDR3 DNA reads TGCGCCAGCAGCAAGTACAGGGGACAATCTCAGAACACTGAAGCTTTCTTT. This chain links TRBV5-1 with TRBJ1-1; the match to TRBD1 covers 7 bases. Trimming at V came to 4 bases and at J to 1 base, leaving 13 bases not matched to a gene. Germline V gene lookup returns CDR1 SGHRS and CDR2 YFSETQ. This CDR3 is 17 amino acids long.

V usage is TRBV5-6 and J usage is TRBJ1-1; the D is unclear. The ends were cut back, 0 bases at V and 3 bases at J, with 9 bases in the middle. This CDR3 spans 14 amino acids. Germline CDR1 is SGHDT and CDR2 is YYEEEE. CDR3 loop: CASSLAASDTEAFF. CDR3 coding DNA: TGTGCCAGCAGCTTGGCCGCGTCGGACACTGAAGCTTTCTTT.

The chain is built from TRBV19 and TRBJ2-5, with 9 positions matching TRBD1. CDR3 length: 15 residues. The V and J ends lost 6 bases and 4 bases, in that order; junction bases with no gene match: 9. The germline gives CDR1 LNHDA, CDR2 SQIVND (reference sequence). CDR3 nucleotide sequence: TGTGCCAGTAGCCGGGACAGGGAGCCCAGAGAGACCCAGTACTTC. Its translation is CASSRDREPRETQYF.

This clone was seen a single time. The rearrangement joins TRBV7-2 to TRBJ2-7, with a tentative D call TRBD1 (8 bases). CDR1 and CDR2 (germline): SGHTA, FQGNSA. CDR3 length: 15 residues. The V and J ends lost 5 bases and 6 bases respectively, with 20 bases between them. CDR3 amino acids: CASSIHRGGSAEQYF. The CDR3 DNA reads TGTGCCAGCAGCATACACAGGGGGGGTTCAGCCGAGCAGTACTTC.

The chain couples TRBV7-9 to TRBJ1-5, with a tentative D call TRBD1 (6 bases). V lost 3 bases, J lost 7 bases, and 10 bases lay in between. The CDR3 is 13 amino acids. Germline V lookup: CDR1 SEHNR, CDR2 FQNEAQ (reference sequence). The CDR3 DNA reads as TGTGCCAGCAGCTTGGCAGGGGACCAGCCCCAGCATTTT. Translation gives CASSLAGDQPQHF.

The J gene is TRBJ1-5, the V gene TRBV5-6; 7 bases align to TRBD1. CDR1 and CDR2 from the germline V gene are SGHDT and YYEEEE. The CDR3 length is 14 residues. V lost 4 bases and J lost 5; bases outside the gene matches: 6. CDR3 nucleotides: TGTGCCAGCAGCGGCCGGGACAGATATCAGCCCCAGCATTTT. Its translation is CASSGRDRYQPQHF.

In its sample, this clone was seen once. The chain carries TRBV3-1 (or the pseudogene TRBV3-2) and TRBJ1-2; no firm D call. From germline, CDR1 is LGHDT and CDR2 YNNKEL (reference sequence). The V gene lost 0 bases and the J gene lost 8 bases, with 4 bases spanning the gap. The CDR3 extends over 11 amino acids. CDR3 coding DNA: TGTGCCAGCAGCCAAGATATCGGCTACACCTTC. Protein sequence: CASSQDIGYTF.

This chain links TRBV19 with TRBJ1-5; D remains ambiguous. Trimming stripped 7 bases from V and 1 base from J, with 14 bases between. The CDR3 extends over 15 amino acids. Germline V gene sequence: CDR1 LNHDA, CDR2 SQIVND (reference sequence). CDR3 nucleotide sequence: TGTGCCAGTAAACAGTTCCCTGGGAGCAATCAGCCCCAGCATTTT. Translation: CASKQFPGSNQPQHF.

V is TRBV19 and J is TRBJ1-5, with D unresolved. From germline, CDR1 is LNHDA and CDR2 SQIVND (reference sequence). V was pared by 8 bases and J by 0 bases, with 8 bases between. CDR3 length equals 13 residues. The CDR3 nucleotides read TGTGCCAGTGGACTTTATAGCAATCAGCCCCAGCATTTT. It is translated as CASGLYSNQPQHF.

This clone occurred once. The chain recombines TRBV7-9 with TRBJ1-3; 7 nucleotides line up with TRBD1. The germline V gene encodes CDR1 SEHNR and CDR2 FQNEAQ (reference sequence). V dropped 5 bases and J dropped 0; count of bases not matched to a gene: 10. The CDR3 length is 17 residues. CDR3 nucleotide sequence: TGTGCCAGCAGCCGGCCCGGGACAGACCTCTCTGGAAACACCATATATTTT. Encoded protein: CASSRPGTDLSGNTIYF. The full variable domain, in which reference TRBV7-9 and TRBJ1-3 provide the parts outside the CDR3, is DTGVSQNPRHKITKRGQNVTFRCDPISEHNRLYWYRQTLGQGPEFLTYFQNEAQLEKSRLLSDRFSAERPKGSFSTLEIQRTEQGDSAMYLCASSRPGTDLSGNTIYFGEGSWLTVV.

The gene calls are TRBV30 and TRBJ1-3; 8 bases map to TRBD1. The J segment lost 3 bases and the V segment lost 4 bases, leaving 5 bases of the junction unmatched. The CDR3 contains 14 residues. Germline assignment: CDR1 GTSNPN and CDR2 SVGIG (reference sequence). The CDR3 region is CAWTRTGIGNTIYF. CDR3 in DNA: TGTGCCTGGACCCGGACAGGGATTGGAAACACCATATATTTT.

This clone was picked up a small number of times. The V call is TRBV30, the J call TRBJ1-2; no clear D gene. Germline loops: CDR1 GTSNPN, CDR2 SVGIG (reference sequence). The V end was cut by 0 bases, the J end by 2 bases, with 10 bases between. CDR3 size: 14 residues. The CDR3 loop is CAWSVGGSNYGYTF. The CDR3 nucleotides are TGTGCCTGGAGTGTAGGAGGCAGCAACTATGGCTACACCTTC. The full variable domain, in which reference TRBV30 and TRBJ1-2 provide the parts outside the CDR3, is SQTIHQWPATLVQPVGSPLSLECTVEGTSNPNLYWYRQAAGRGLQLLFYSVGIGQISSEVPQNLSASRPQDRQFILSSKKLLLSDSGFYLCAWSVGGSNYGYTFGSGTRLTVV.

The chain recombines TRBV3-1 (or the pseudogene TRBV3-2) with TRBJ2-2, with 11 bases fitting TRBD1. The CDR3 extends over 17 amino acids. Germline loops: CDR1 LGHDT, CDR2 YNNKEL (reference sequence). V dropped 0 bases and J dropped 8; count of bases not matched to a gene: 8. The CDR3 coding sequence is TGTGCCAGCAGCCAAGAAGGACAGGGGGCCCTGGGAGGGGAGCTGTTTTTT. Translation: CASSQEGQGALGGELFF.

This sequence joins TRBV30 and TRBJ1-1; 8 bases map to TRBD1. Germline trimming cut 2 bases from V and 4 bases from J; bases unmatched to any gene: 6. Germline loops: CDR1 GTSNPN, CDR2 SVGIG (reference sequence). This CDR3 has 14 amino acids. CDR3 sequence: CAWSPVGQGTEAFF. CDR3 DNA sequence: TGTGCCTGGAGTCCAGTTGGACAGGGCACTGAAGCTTTCTTT.

This clone has just a few counts. This rearrangement joins TRBV5-1 to TRBJ1-6; TRBD1 matches at 8 bases. V dropped 4 bases and J dropped 6; count of bases not matched to a gene: 6. The CDR3 runs to 15 residues. Germline CDR1 and CDR2: SGHRS and YFSETQ. The chain's CDR3 is CASSPGQVGNSPLHF. DNA for the CDR3: TGCGCCAGCAGCCCGGGACAGGTCGGTAATTCACCCCTCCACTTT.

The V and J genes are TRBV10-1 and TRBJ2-1; D is possibly TRBD2 (7 bases). Per germline, CDR1 WNHNN and CDR2 SYGVQD (reference sequence). This CDR3 contains 16 residues. Trimming cost V 5 bases and J 7 bases, with 21 bases left between them. CDR3 coding DNA: TGCGCCAGCAGTTTCTCCCCGGGGGGCACGGAGAATGAGCAGTTCTTC. This encodes CASSFSPGGTENEQFF.

The chain has TRBV30 and TRBJ2-5; the match to TRBD1 covers 10 bases. Germline V gene lookup returns CDR1 GTSNPN and CDR2 SVGIG (reference sequence). The V gene end was trimmed by 7 bases and the J gene end by 5 bases; junction bases not matched to a gene: 10. The CDR3 spans 14 residues. This chain's CDR3 is CASLGTGAKETQYF. Written as DNA, the CDR3 is TGTGCCTCTCTGGGGACAGGGGCGAAGGAGACCCAGTACTTC.

This rearrangement joins TRBV19 to TRBJ2-7; D gene uncertain. The CDR3 is 14 amino acids. Germline assignment: CDR1 LNHDA and CDR2 SQIVND (reference sequence). The germline V and J ends were trimmed by 1 base and 1 base, with 8 bases remaining between them. The CDR3 coding sequence is TGTGCCAGTAGTATAGCTGACTTTTCCTACGAGCAGTACTTC. It is translated as CASSIADFSYEQYF. Full variable domain (missing parts from reference TRBV19 and TRBJ2-7): DGGITQSPKYLFRKEGQNVTLSCEQNLNHDAMYWYRQDPGQGLRLIYYSQIVNDFQKGDIAEGYSVSREKKESFPLTVTSAQKNPTAFYLCASSIADFSYEQYFGPGTRLTVT.

The chain recombines TRBV29-1 with TRBJ2-1; 10 bases map to TRBD2. V trimming: 2 bases; J trimming: 8 bases; junction bases outside the gene matches: 12. Per the germline V gene, CDR1 is SQVTM and CDR2 is ANQGSEA. CDR3 length: 16 residues. The CDR3 loop is CSVEPFLAGDSYEQFF. The CDR3 DNA is TGCAGCGTTGAACCTTTCCTAGCGGGAGATAGCTATGAGCAGTTCTTC.

V usage is TRBV2 and J usage is TRBJ1-2; the match to TRBD1 covers 9 bases. The trim removed 4 bases at V and 4 bases at J, leaving 4 bases unmatched. CDR1 is SNHLY and CDR2 is FYNNEI in the germline V gene. The CDR3 extends over 14 amino acids. CDR3 region: CASSGDRAGYGYTF. Written as DNA, the CDR3 is TGTGCCAGCAGTGGGGACAGGGCAGGCTATGGCTACACCTTC.

V usage is TRBV6-6 and J usage is TRBJ1-3; 9 nucleotides line up with TRBD1. CDR1 is MNHNY and CDR2 is SVGAGI in the germline V gene (reference sequence). V shed 5 bases and J 0 bases; nucleotides not matched to a gene: 11. The CDR3 covers 18 residues. Written as DNA, the CDR3 is TGTGCCAGCAGTCCGGACAGGGGCTCGTTTAGCTCTGGAAACACCATATATTTT. This codes for CASSPDRGSFSSGNTIYF.